This T cell receptor (beta chain) emerged from a study of T cells after yellow fever vaccination. General study points: Contamination by abundant bulk-population clonotypes could be present in FACS-sorted repertoires.

Comment on this clonotype: The target antigen is unknown.

In TCRdb, the 5' RACE reads were re-called with MiXCR into one record per CDR3 protein. The profile shows just under 600,000 distinct CDR3 sequences, roughly 12% of them singletons. The CDR3 runs to 15 residues. Sample: PBMCs, taken on the day of the yellow fever booster vaccination. The TCR originated in a man younger than 45 who received the YFV17D yellow fever vaccine. The chain uses TRBV21-1 and TRBJ2-5; the D call of TRBD2 is as the table states it, not checked on the DNA. TRBV21-1 is marked as a pseudogene. CDR3 DNA: TGTGCCAGCAGCAAGGTCCCCTCCCATCGTTTGTCCCAGTACTTC. Protein product: CASSKVPSHRLSQYF.